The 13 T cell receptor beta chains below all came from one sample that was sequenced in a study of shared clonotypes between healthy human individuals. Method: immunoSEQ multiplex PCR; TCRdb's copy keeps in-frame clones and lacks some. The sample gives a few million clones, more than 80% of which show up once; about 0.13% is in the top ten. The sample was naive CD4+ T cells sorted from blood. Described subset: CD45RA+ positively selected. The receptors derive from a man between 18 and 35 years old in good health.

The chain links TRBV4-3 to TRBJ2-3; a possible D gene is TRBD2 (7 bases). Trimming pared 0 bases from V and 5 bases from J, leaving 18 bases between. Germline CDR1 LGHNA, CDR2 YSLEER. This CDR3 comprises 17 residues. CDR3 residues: CASSQELLGGVGDTQYF. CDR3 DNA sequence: TGCGCCAGCAGCCAAGAGCTTCTAGGGGGGGTGGGAGATACGCAGTATTTT.

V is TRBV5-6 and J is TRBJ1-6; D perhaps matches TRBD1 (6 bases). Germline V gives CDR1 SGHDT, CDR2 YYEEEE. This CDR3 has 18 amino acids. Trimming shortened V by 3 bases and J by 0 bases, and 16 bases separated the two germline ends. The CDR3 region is CASSSRQATSSYNSPLHF. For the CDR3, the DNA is TGTGCCAGCAGCTCCAGACAGGCTACTAGCTCCTATAATTCACCCCTCCACTTT.

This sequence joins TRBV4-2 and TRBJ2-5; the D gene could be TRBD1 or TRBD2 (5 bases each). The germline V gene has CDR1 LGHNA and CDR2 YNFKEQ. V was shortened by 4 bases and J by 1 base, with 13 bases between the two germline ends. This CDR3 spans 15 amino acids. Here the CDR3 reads CASSRVFGGQETQYF. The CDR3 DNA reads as TGTGCCAGCAGCCGAGTTTTTGGGGGCCAAGAGACCCAGTACTTC.

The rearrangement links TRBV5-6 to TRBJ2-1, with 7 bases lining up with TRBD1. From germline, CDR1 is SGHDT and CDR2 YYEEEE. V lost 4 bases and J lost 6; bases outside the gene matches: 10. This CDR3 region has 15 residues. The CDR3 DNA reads TGTGCCAGCAGCCAACTCAGGACAGGCGTCAATGAGCAGTTCTTC. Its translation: CASSQLRTGVNEQFF.

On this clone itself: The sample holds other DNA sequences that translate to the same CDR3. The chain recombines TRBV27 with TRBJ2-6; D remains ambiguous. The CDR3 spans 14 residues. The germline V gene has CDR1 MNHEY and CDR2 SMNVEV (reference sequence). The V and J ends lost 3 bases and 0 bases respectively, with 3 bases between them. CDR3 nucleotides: TGTGCCAGCAGTTTTGCCTCTGGGGCCAACGTCCTGACTTTC. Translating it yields CASSFASGANVLTF.

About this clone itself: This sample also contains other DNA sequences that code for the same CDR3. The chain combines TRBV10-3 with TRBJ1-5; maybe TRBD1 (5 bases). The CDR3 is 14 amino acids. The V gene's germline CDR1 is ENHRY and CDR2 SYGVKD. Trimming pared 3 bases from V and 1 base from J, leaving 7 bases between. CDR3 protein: CAISDGGSNQPQHF. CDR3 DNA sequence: TGTGCCATCAGTGATGGGGGGAGCAATCAGCCCCAGCATTTT.

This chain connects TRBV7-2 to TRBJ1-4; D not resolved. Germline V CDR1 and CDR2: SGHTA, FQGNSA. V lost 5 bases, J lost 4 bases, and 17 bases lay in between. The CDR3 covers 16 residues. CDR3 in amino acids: CASSPGPSPNNEKLFF. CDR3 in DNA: TGTGCCAGCAGCCCGGGTCCAAGTCCCAATAATGAAAAACTGTTTTTT.

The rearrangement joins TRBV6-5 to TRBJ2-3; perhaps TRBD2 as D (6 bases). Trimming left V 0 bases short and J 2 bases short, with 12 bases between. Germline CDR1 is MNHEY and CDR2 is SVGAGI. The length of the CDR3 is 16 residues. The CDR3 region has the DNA TGTGCCAGCAGTTACTCGGTTGGGAGGTCCACAGATACGCAGTATTTT. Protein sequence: CASSYSVGRSTDTQYF.

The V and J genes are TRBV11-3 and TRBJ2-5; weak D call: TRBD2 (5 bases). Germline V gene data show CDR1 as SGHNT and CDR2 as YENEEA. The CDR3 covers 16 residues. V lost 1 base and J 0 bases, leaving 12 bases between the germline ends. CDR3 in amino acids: CASSLGQTGNQETQYF. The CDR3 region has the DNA TGTGCCAGCAGCTTAGGCCAGACCGGGAACCAAGAGACCCAGTACTTC.

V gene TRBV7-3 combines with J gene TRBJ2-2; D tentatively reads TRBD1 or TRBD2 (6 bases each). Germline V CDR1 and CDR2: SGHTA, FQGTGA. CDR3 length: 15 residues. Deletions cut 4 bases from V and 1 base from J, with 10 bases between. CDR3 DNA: TGTGCCAGCAGCTCGGGGGCGGGGAACACCGGGGAGCTGTTTTTT. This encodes CASSSGAGNTGELFF.

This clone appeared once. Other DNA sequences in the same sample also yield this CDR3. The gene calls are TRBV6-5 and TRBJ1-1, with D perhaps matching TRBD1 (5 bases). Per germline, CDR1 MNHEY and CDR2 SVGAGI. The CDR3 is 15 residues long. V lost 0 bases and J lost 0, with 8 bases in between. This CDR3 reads CASSYSAGMNTEAFF. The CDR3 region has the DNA TGTGCCAGCAGTTACTCGGCAGGGATGAACACTGAAGCTTTCTTT.

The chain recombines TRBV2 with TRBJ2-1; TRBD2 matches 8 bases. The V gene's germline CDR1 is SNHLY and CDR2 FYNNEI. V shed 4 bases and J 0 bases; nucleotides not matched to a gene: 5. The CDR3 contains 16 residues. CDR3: CASSGRLAISYNEQFF. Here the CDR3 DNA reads TGTGCCAGCAGTGGTAGACTAGCGATCTCCTACAATGAGCAGTTCTTC.

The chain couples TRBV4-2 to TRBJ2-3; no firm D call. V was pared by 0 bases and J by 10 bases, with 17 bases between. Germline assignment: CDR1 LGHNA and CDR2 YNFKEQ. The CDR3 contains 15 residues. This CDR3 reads CASSQDQGLPGSQYF. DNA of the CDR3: TGTGCCAGCAGCCAAGATCAAGGCCTACCAGGATCGCAGTATTTT.